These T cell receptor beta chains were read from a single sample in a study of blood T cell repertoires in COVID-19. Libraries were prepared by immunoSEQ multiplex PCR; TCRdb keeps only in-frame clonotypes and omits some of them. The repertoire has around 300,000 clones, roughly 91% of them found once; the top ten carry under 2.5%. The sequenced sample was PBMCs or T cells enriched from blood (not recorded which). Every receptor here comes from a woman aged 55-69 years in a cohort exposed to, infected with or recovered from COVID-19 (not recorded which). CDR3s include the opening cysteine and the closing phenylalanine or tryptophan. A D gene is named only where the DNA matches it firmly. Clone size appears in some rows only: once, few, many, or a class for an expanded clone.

TGTGCCAGCAGCTCCCGGGGAGGCCCCGGAGGGGCCAACGTCCTGACTTTC	CASSSRGGPGGANVLTF	TRBV7-2	NA	TRBJ2-6	NA
TGCGCCAGCAGCGATGCGGTGAACACCGGGGAGCTGTTTTTT	CASSDAVNTGELFF	TRBV5-1	once	TRBJ2-2	NA
TGCGCCAGCAGCTTGGAGGGGCAAAGACGTTCACCCCTCCACTTT	CASSLEGQRRSPLHF	TRBV5-1	NA	TRBJ1-6	NA
TGTGCCACCAGCAGAGCGGGAGGGGGGGTCAATGAGCAGTTCTTC	CATSRAGGGVNEQFF	TRBV15	NA	TRBJ2-1	TRBD2
TGTGCCAGCGCAACCGGGACTAGCGCCAATGAGCAGTTCTTC	CASATGTSANEQFF	TRBV28	NA	TRBJ2-1	TRBD2
TGTGCCAGCACCAGAACAGGCGGCGTCAATTCACCCCTCCACTTT	CASTRTGGVNSPLHF	TRBV9	once	TRBJ1-6	NA
TGTGCCAGCAGCTTTAGCGGGAGAAACTACGAGCAGTACTTC	CASSFSGRNYEQYF	TRBV11-2	few	TRBJ2-7	TRBD2
TGTGCCAGCAGTACGAGGACAGGGAACGAAAAACTGTTTTTT	CASSTRTGNEKLFF	TRBV7-9	NA	TRBJ1-4	TRBD1
TGCGCCAGCAGTGAGTCCCGAGGGCGGGAGAGGTCTCGAGGGGAGCTGTTTTTT	CASSESRGRERSRGELFF	TRBV10-2	NA	TRBJ2-2	TRBD2
TGTGCCAGCAGCCCCCAACAGGGTCGCGAGCAGTACTTC	CASSPQQGREQYF	TRBV5-4	NA	TRBJ2-7	NA
TGTGCCAGCAGTGAAACGGGTGAGAATTCACCCCTCCACTTT	CASSETGENSPLHF	TRBV6-4	NA	TRBJ1-6	NA
TGCGCCAGCAGCAAGGGACAACCTTACTACTATGGCTACACCTTC	CASSKGQPYYYGYTF	TRBV5-1	NA	TRBJ1-2	NA
TGTGCCAGCATGGAACTAGCGGGAATCACCGGGGAGCTGTTTTTT	CASMELAGITGELFF	TRBV6-5	NA	TRBJ2-2	TRBD2
TGTGCCACCAGTGATTTGGAGGGTGGGTCCTACAATGAGCAGTTCTTC	CATSDLEGGSYNEQFF	TRBV24-1	NA	TRBJ2-1	NA
TGTGCCAGCTCTCCGACAGCAACTAATGAAAAACTGTTTTTT	CASSPTATNEKLFF	TRBV18	NA	TRBJ1-4	NA
TGTGCCAGCAGTTACTCGGCGGTTCTATCCTACGAGCAGTACTTC	CASSYSAVLSYEQYF	TRBV6-2/TRBV6-3	NA	TRBJ2-7	NA
TGTGCCAGCAGCGCGGACAGGTACTCCTACGAGCAGTACTTC	CASSADRYSYEQYF	TRBV9	NA	TRBJ2-7	TRBD1
TGTGCCAGCAGTCGGGGGGACTTGATAGCTTTCTTT	CASSRGDLIAFF	TRBV28	NA	TRBJ1-1	NA
TGCGCCAGCAGCTTAAGGAAGATCCTTAGCGGGAGGGCCTACAATGAGCAGTTCTTC	CASSLRKILSGRAYNEQFF	TRBV5-1	once	TRBJ2-1	TRBD2